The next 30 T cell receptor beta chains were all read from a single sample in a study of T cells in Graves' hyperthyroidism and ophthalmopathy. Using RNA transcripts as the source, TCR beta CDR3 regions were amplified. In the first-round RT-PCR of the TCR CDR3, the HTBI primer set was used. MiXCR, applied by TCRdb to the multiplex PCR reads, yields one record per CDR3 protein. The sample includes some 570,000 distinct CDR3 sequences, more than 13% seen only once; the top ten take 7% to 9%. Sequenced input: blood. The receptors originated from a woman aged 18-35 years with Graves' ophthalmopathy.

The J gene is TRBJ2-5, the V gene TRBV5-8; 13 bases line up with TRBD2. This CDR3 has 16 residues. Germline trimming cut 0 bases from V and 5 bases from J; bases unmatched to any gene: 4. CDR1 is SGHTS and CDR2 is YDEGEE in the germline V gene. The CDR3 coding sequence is TGTGCCAGCAGCTTGGTACTAGCGGGAGGGGAGGAGACCCAGTACTTC. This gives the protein CASSLVLAGGEETQYF.

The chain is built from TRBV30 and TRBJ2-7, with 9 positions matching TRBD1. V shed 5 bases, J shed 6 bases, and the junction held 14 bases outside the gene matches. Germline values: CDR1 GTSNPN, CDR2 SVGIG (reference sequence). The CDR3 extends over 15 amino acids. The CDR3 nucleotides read TGTGCCTGGGACCTATCGACAGGGGGTAAACGCGAGCAGTACTTC. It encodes CAWDLSTGGKREQYF.

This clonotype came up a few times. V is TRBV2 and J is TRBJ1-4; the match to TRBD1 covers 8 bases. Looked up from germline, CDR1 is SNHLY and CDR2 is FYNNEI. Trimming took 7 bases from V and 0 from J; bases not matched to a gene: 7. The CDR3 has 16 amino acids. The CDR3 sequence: CASKRDRTATNEKLFF. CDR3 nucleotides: TGTGCCAGCAAACGGGACAGGACTGCAACTAATGAAAAACTGTTTTTT.

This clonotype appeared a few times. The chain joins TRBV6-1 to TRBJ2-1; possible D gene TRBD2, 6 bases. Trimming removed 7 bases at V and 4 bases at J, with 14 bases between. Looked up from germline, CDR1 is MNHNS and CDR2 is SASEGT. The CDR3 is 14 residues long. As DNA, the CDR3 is TGTGCCAGCAACGTCGGGAGAGGATACAATGAGCAGTTCTTC. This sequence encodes CASNVGRGYNEQFF.

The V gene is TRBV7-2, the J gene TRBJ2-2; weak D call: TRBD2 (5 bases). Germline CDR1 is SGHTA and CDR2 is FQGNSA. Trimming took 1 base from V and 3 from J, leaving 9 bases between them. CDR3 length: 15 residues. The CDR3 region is CASSLVSGDTGELFF. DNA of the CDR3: TGTGCCAGCAGCTTAGTTTCCGGGGACACCGGGGAGCTGTTTTTT.

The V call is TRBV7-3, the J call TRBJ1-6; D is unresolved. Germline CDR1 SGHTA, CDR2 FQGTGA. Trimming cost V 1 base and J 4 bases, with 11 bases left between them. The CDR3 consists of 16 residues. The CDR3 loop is CASSLNPPGYNSPLHF. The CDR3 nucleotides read TGTGCCAGCAGCTTAAACCCTCCCGGGTATAATTCACCCCTCCACTTT.

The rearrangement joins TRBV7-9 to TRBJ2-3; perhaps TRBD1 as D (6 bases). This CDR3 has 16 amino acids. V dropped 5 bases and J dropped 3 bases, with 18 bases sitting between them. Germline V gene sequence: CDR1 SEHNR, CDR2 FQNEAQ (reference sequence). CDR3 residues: CASSPPGVKETDTQYF. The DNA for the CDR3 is TGTGCCAGCAGCCCGCCAGGGGTTAAGGAGACAGATACGCAGTATTTT. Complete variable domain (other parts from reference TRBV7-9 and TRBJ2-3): DTGVSQNPRHKITKRGQNVTFRCDPISEHNRLYWYRQTLGQGPEFLTYFQNEAQLEKSRLLSDRFSAERPKGSFSTLEIQRTEQGDSAMYLCASSPPGVKETDTQYFGPGTRLTVL.

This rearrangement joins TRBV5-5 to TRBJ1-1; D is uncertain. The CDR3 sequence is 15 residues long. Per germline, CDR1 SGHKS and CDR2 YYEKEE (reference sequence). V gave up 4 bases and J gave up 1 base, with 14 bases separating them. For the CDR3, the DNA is TGTGCCAGCAGCGCACCCCACGGAGGGAACACTGAAGCTTTCTTT. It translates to CASSAPHGGNTEAFF.

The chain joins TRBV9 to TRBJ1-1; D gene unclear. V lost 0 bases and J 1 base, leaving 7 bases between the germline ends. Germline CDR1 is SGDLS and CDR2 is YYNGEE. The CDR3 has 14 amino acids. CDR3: CASSVGSTNTEAFF. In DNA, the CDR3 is TGTGCCAGCAGCGTAGGATCGACGAACACTGAAGCTTTCTTT. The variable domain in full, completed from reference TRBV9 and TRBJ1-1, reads DSGVTQTPKHLITATGQRVTLRCSPRSGDLSVYWYQQSLDQGLQFLIQYYNGEERAKGNILERFSAQQFPDLHSELNLSSLELGDSALYFCASSVGSTNTEAFFGQGTRLTVV.

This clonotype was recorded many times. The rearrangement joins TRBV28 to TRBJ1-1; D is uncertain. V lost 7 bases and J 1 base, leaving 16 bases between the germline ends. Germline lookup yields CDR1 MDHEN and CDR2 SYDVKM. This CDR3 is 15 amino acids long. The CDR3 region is CASKISSGRNTEAFF. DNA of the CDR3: TGTGCCAGCAAAATTTCCTCGGGGAGGAACACTGAAGCTTTCTTT. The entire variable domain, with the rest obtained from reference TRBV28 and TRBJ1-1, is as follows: DVKVTQSSRYLVKRTGEKVFLECVQDMDHENMFWYRQDPGLGLRLIYFSYDVKMKEKGDIPEGYSVSREKKERFSLILESASTNQTSMYLCASKISSGRNTEAFFGQGTRLTVV.

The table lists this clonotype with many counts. The CDR3: CSARGGGGNTEAFF. In DNA form, the CDR3 reads TGCAGTGCTAGAGGAGGTGGAGGGAACACTGAAGCTTTCTTT. This chain uses TRBV20-1 with TRBJ1-1; D remains ambiguous. V was trimmed by 1 base and J by 1 base, leaving 10 bases between them. There are 14 residues in the CDR3. Germline V gene lookup returns CDR1 DFQATT and CDR2 SNEGSKA (reference sequence).

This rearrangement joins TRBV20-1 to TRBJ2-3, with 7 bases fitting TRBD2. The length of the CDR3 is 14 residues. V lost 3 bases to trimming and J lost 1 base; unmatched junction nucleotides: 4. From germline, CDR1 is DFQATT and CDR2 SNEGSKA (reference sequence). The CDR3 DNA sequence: TGCAGTGCTAGGGGGGGGGTTGGCACAGATACGCAGTATTTT. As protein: CSARGGVGTDTQYF.

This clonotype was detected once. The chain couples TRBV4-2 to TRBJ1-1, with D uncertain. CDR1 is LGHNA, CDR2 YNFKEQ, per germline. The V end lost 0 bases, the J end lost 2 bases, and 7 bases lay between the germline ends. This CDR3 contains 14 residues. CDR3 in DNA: TGTGCCAGCAGCCAAGAAGACGATAACACTGAAGCTTTCTTT. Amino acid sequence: CASSQEDDNTEAFF.

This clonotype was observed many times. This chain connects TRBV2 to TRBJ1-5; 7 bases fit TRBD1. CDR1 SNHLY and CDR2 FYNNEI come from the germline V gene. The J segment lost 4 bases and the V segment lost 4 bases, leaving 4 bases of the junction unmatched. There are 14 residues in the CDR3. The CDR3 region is CASSGDSKNQPQHF. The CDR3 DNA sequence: TGTGCCAGCAGTGGGGACAGTAAGAATCAGCCCCAGCATTTT.

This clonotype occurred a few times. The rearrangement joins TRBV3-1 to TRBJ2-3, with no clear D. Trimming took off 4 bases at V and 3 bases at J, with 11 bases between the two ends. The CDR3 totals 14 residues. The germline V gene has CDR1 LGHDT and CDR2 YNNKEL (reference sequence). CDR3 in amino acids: CASSPLSMTDTQYF. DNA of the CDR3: TGTGCCAGCAGCCCCCTTAGCATGACAGATACGCAGTATTTT.

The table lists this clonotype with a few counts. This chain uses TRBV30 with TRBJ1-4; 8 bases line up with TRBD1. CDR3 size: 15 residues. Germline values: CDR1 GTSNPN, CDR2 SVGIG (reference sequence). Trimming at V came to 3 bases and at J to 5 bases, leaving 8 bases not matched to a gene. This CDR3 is CAWSTWTGSNEKLFF. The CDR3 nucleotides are TGTGCCTGGAGCACCTGGACAGGGTCCAATGAAAAACTGTTTTTT.

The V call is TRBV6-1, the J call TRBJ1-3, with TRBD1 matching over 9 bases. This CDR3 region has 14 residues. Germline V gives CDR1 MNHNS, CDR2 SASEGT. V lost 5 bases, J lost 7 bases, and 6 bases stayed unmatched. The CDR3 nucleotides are TGTGCCAGCAGTCCGGGACAGGGAATGAACACCATATATTTT. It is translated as CASSPGQGMNTIYF.

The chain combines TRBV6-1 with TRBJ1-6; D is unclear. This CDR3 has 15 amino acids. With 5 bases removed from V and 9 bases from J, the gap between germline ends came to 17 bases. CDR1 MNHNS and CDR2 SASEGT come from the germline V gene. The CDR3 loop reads CASSPGLRKTSPLHF. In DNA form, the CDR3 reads TGTGCCAGCAGTCCGGGCCTCCGTAAAACTTCACCCCTCCACTTT.

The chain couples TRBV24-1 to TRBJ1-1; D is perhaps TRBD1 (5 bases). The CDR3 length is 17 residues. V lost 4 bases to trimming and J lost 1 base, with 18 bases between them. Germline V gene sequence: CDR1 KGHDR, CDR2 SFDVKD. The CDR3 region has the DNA TGTGCCACCAGTGAAACTCCCCGGAGGGGCACGAACACTGAAGCTTTCTTT. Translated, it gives CATSETPRRGTNTEAFF.

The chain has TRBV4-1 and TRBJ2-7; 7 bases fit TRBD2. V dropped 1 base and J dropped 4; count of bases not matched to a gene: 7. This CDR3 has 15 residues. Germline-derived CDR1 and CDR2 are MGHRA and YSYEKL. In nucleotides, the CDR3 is TGCGCCAGCAGCCAAGGCCCGGGAGGAATGTACGAGCAGTACTTC. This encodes CASSQGPGGMYEQYF.

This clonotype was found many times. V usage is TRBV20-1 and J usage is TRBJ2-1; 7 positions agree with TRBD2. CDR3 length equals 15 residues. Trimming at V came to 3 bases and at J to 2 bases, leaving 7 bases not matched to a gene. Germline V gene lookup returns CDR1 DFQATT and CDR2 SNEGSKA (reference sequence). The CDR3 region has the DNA TGCAGTGCTAGTCGTGGGAGGGGCCCCTACAATGAGCAGTTCTTC. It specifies CSASRGRGPYNEQFF.

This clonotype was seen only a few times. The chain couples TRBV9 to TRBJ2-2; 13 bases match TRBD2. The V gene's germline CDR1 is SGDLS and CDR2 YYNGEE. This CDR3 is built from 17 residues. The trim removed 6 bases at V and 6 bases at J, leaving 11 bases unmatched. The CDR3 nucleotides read TGTGCCAGCACCCCCGGGACTAGCGGGAAGGTCGCCGGGGAGCTGTTTTTT. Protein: CASTPGTSGKVAGELFF.

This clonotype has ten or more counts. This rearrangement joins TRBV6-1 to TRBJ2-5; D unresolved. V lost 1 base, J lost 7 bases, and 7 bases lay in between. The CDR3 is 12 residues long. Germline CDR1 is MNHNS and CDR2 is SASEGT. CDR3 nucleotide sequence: TGTGCCAGCAGTGAAGTTCTTCGGACCCAGTACTTC. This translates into CASSEVLRTQYF.

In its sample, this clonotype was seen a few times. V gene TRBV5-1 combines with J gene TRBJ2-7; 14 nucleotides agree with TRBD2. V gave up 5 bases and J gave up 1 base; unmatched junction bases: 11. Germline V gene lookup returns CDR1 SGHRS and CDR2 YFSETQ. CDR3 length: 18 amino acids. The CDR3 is CASSSSTSGRAGSYEQYF. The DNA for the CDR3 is TGCGCCAGCAGTTCCTCGACTAGCGGGAGGGCCGGGTCCTACGAGCAGTACTTC.

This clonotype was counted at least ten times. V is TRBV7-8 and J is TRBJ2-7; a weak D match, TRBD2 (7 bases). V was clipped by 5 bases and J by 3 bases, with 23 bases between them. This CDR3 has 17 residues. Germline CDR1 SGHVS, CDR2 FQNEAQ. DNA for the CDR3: TGTGCCAGCAGCGAGGGGGGGAGGCGGGAGCCACTCTACGAGCAGTACTTC. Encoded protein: CASSEGGRREPLYEQYF.

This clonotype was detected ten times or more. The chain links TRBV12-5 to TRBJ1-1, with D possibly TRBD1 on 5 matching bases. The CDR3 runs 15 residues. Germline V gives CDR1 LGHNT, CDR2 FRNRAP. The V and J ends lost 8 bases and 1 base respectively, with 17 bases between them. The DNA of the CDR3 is TGTGCTAGTAGTGCATTCCAGGGAGAGAACACTGAAGCTTTCTTT. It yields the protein CASSAFQGENTEAFF.

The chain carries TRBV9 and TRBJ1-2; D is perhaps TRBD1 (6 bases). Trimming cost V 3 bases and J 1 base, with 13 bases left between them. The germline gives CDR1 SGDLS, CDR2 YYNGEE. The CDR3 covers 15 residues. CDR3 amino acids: CASSAPGQNNYGYTF. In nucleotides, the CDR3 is TGTGCCAGCAGCGCACCGGGACAAAATAACTATGGCTACACCTTC.

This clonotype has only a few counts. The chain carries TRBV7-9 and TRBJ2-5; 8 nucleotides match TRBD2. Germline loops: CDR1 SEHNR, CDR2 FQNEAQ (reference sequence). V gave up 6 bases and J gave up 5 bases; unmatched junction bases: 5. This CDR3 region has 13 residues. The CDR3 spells CASRAGGYETQYF. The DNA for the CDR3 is TGTGCCAGCAGGGCGGGAGGCTATGAGACCCAGTACTTC. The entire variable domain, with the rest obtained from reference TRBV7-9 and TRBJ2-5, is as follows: DTGVSQNPRHKITKRGQNVTFRCDPISEHNRLYWYRQTLGQGPEFLTYFQNEAQLEKSRLLSDRFSAERPKGSFSTLEIQRTEQGDSAMYLCASRAGGYETQYFGPGTRLLVL.

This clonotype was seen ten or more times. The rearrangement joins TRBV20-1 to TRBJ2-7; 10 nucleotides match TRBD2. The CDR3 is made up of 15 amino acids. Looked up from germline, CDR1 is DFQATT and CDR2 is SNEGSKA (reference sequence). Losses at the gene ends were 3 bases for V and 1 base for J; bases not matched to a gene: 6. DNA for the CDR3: TGCAGTGCTAGCCCAATGACTAGCGGGTCCTACGAGCAGTACTTC. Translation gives CSASPMTSGSYEQYF.

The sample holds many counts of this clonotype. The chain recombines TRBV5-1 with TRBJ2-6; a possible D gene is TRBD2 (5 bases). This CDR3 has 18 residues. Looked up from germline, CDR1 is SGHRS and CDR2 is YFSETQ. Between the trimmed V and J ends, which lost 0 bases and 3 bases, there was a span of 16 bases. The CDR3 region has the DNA TGCGCCAGCAGCTTGGGTGACGGACTCGTTGGTGGGGCCAACGTCCTGACTTTC. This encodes CASSLGDGLVGGANVLTF.